The entry that follows covers one TCR beta chain sequence. Assay used: immunoSEQ multiplex PCR; TCRdb lists only in-frame clones, some missing. The sample has about 99,000 clones; roughly 90% are singletons. The data are from a study of T cell responses to AZD1222 COVID-19 vaccine. With V trimmed by 5 bases and J by 8 bases, 16 bases remained unmatched. CDR1 is SGHTA, CDR2 FQGNSA, per germline. This CDR3 has 17 residues. Sample: peripheral blood, taken 28 days after the second AZD1222 dose. V usage is TRBV7-2 and J usage is TRBJ2-1; TRBD2 matches 9 bases. This TCR derives from an adult who received the AZD1222 COVID-19 vaccine. CDR3 in DNA: TGTGCCAGCAGCCAAGAACTGCTAGCGGGGCGAGGCTATGAGCAGTTCTTC. Translated: CASSQELLAGRGYEQFF.